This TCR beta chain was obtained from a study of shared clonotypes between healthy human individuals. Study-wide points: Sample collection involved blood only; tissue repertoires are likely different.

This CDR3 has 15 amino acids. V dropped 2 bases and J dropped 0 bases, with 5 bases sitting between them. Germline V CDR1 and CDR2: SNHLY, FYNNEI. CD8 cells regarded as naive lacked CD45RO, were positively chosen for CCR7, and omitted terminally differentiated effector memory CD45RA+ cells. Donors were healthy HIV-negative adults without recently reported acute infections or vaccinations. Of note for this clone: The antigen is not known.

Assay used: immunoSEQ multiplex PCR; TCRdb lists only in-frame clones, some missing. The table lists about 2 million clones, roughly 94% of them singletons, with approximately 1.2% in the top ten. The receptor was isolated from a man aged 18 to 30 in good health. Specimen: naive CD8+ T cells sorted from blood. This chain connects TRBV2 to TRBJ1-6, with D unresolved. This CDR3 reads CASSEPSSYNSPLHF. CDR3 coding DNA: TGTGCCAGCAGTGAACCCAGCTCCTATAATTCACCCCTCCACTTT.